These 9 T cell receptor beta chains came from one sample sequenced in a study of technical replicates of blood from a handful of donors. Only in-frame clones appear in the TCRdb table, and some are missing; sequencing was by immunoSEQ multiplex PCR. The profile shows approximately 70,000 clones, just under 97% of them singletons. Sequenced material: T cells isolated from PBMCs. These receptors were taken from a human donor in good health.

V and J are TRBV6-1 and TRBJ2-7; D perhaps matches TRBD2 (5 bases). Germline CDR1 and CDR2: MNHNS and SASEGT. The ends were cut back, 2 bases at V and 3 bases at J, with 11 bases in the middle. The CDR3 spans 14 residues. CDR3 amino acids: CASSEPRDYYEQYF. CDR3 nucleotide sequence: TGTGCCAGCAGTGAACCTCGGGATTACTACGAGCAGTACTTC.

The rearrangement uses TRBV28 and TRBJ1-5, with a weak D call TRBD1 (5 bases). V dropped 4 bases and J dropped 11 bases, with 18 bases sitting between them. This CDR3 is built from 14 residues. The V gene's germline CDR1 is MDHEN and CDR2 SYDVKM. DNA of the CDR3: TGTGCCAGCAGTTCCTCAGGGTCCCGTGGAGCCCAGCATTTT. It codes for CASSSSGSRGAQHF.

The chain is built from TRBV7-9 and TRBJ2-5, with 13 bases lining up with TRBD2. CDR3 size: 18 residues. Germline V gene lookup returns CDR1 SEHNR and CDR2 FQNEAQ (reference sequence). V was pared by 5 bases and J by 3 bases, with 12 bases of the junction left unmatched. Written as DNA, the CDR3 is TGTGCCAGCAGCCCCGGGACTAGCGGGATTCTAGGGAAAGAGACCCAGTACTTC. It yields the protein CASSPGTSGILGKETQYF.

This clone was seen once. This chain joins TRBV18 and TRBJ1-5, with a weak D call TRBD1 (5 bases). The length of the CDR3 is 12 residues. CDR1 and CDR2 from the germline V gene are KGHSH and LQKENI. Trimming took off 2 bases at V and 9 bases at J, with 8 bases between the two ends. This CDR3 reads CASSPAGLPQHF. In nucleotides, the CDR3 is TGTGCCAGCTCACCAGCGGGGCTGCCCCAGCATTTT.

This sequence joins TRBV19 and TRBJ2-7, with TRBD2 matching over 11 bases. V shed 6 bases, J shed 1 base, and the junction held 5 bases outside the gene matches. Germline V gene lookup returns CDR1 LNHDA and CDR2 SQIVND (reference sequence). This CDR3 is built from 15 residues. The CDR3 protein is CASSYGLAGSYEQYF. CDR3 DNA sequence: TGTGCCAGTAGCTACGGACTAGCGGGTTCCTACGAGCAGTACTTC.

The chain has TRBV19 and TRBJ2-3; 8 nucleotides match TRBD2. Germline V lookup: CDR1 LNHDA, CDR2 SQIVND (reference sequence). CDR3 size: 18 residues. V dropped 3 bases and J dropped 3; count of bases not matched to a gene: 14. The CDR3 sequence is CASSIRSTGGWKTDTQYF. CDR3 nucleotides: TGTGCCAGTAGTATTCGGTCGACGGGGGGGTGGAAAACAGATACGCAGTATTTT.

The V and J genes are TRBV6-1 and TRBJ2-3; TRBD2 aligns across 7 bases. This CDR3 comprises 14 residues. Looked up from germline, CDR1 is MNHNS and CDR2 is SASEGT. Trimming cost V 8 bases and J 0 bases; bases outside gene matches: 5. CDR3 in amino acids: CASLGGASTDTQYF. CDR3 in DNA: TGTGCCAGCCTGGGAGGGGCCAGCACAGATACGCAGTATTTT.

CDR3 nucleotide sequence: TGTGCCAGCAGCCCGATAGCCCACAACGGGGTTGGCTACACCTTC. It translates to CASSPIAHNGVGYTF. This sequence joins TRBV5-4 and TRBJ1-2; D gene unclear. The CDR3 length is 15 residues. Germline CDR1 is SGHNT and CDR2 is YYREEE (reference sequence). The ends were cut back, 4 bases at V and 7 bases at J, with 20 bases in the middle.

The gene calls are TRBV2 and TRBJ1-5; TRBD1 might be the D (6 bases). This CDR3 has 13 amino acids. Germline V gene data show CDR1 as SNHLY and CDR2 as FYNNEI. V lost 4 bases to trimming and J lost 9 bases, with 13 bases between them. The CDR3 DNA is TGTGCCAGCAGTGGCGGACAGCTCCTGCCCCAGCATTTT. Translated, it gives CASSGGQLLPQHF. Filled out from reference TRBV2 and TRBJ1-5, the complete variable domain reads EPEVTQTPSHQVTQMGQEVILRCVPISNHLYFYWYRQILGQKVEFLVSFYNNEISEKSEIFDDQFSVERPDGSNFTLKIRSTKLEDSAMYFCASSGGQLLPQHFGDGTRLSIL.